This TCR beta chain was profiled in a study of blood T cell repertoires in COVID-19. In the study overall: Sites in the United States, Italy and Spain provided acute and convalescent COVID-19 samples. In each case, the material was cDNA or gDNA derived from T cells, B-cell-depleted T cells, or PBMCs.

Produced via immunoSEQ multiplex PCR; TCRdb's table is partial and in-frame only. Of about 270,000 clones in the sample, approximately 88% were seen once. Participant ages covered roughly 18 to 89 years across 24 US areas. This TCR was sampled from a woman between 40 and 50 years old with acute COVID-19. Sequencing used PBMCs or T cells enriched from blood (not recorded which).

The chain's CDR3 is CASSTPQGAWETQYF. The CDR3 nucleotides read TGTGCCAGTAGTACACCACAGGGGGCTTGGGAGACCCAGTACTTC. This chain joins TRBV19 and TRBJ2-5; 9 bases are a match to TRBD1. Germline V gene data show CDR1 as LNHDA and CDR2 as SQIVND (reference sequence). V was pared by 4 bases and J by 5 bases, with 8 bases of the junction left unmatched. CDR3 size: 15 residues.